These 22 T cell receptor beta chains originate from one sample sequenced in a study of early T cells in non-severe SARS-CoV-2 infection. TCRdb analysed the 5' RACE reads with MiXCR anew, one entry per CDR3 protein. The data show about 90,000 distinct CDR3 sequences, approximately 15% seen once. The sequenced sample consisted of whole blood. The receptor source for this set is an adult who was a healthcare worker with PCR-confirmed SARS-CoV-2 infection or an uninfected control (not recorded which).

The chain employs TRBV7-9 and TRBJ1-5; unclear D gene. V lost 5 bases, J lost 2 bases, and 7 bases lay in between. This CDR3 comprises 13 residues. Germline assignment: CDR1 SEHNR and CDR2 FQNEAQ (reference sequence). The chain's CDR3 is CASSPLGNQPQHF. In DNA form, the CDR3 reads TGTGCCAGCAGCCCCCTGGGCAATCAGCCCCAGCATTTT.

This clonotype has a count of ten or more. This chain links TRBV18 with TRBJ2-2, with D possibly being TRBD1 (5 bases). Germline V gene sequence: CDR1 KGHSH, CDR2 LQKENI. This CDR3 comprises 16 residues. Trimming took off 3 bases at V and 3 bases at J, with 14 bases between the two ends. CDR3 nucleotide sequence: TGTGCCAGCTCACCCAGAACAGGAGTCGACACCGGGGAGCTGTTTTTT. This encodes CASSPRTGVDTGELFF.

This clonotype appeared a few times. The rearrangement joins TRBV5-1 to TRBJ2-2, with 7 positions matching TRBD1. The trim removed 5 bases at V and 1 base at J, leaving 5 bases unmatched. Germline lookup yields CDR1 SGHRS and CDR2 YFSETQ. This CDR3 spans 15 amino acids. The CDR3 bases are TGCGCCAGCAGTTCCAGGACAGGGAACACCGGGGAGCTGTTTTTT. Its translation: CASSSRTGNTGELFF.

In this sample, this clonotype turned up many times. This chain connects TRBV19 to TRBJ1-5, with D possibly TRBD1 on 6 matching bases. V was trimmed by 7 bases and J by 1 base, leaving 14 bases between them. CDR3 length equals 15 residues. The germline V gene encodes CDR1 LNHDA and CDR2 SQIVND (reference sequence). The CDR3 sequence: CASNKGGTSNQPQHF. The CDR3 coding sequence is TGTGCCAGTAACAAGGGGGGTACGAGCAATCAGCCCCAGCATTTT.

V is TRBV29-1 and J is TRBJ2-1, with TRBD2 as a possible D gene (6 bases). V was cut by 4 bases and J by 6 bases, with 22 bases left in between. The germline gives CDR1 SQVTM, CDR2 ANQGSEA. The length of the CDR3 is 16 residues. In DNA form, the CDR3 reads TGCAGCGTTGTTCCCGGCTCCGGGACCGGGGGCAATGAGCAGTTCTTC. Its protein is CSVVPGSGTGGNEQFF.

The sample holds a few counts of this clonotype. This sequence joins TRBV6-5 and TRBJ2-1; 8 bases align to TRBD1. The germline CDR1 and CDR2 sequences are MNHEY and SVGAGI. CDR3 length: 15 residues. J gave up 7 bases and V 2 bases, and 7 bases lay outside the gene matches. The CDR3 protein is CASSYGAGGLNEQFF. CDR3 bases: TGTGCCAGCAGTTACGGCGCAGGGGGCTTGAATGAGCAGTTCTTC.

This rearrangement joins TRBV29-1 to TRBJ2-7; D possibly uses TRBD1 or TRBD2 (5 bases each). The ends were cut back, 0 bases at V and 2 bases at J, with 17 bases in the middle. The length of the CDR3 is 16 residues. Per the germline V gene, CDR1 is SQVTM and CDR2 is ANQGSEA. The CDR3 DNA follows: TGCAGCGTTGAAGAGTCTGCGAGGGGCTATGCCTACGAGCAGTACTTC. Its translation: CSVEESARGYAYEQYF.

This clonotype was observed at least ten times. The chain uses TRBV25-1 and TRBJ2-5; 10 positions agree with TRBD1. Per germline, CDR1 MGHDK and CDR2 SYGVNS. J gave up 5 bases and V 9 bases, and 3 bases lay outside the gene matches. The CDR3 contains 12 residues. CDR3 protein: CASGTGVETQYF. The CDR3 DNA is TGTGCCAGTGGGACAGGGGTGGAGACCCAGTACTTC.

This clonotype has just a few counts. The CDR3 DNA is TGTGCCAGCACCGCCATGAACACTGAAGCTTTCTTT. Encoded protein: CASTAMNTEAFF. The J gene is TRBJ1-1, the V gene TRBV28, with D uncertain. The CDR3 spans 12 residues. Per the germline V gene, CDR1 is MDHEN and CDR2 is SYDVKM. V lost 7 bases, J lost 0 bases, and 6 bases lay in between.

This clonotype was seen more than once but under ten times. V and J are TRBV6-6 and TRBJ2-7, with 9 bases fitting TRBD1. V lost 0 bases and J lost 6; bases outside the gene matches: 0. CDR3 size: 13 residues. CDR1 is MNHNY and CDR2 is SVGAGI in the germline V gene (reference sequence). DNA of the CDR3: TGTGCCAGCAGTTACTCGGACAGGGGCGAGCAGTACTTC. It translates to CASSYSDRGEQYF.

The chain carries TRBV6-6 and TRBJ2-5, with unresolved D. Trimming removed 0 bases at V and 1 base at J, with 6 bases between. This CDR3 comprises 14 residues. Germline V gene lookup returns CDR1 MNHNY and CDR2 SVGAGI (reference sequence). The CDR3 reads CASSYSGAQETQYF. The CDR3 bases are TGTGCCAGCAGTTACTCAGGAGCCCAAGAGACCCAGTACTTC.

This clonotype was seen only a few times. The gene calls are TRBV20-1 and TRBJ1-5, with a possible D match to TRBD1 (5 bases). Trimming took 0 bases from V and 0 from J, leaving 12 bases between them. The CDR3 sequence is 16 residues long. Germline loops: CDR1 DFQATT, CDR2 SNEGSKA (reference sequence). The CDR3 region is CSAREYGGVSNQPQHF. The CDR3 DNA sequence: TGCAGTGCTAGAGAATATGGAGGGGTTAGCAATCAGCCCCAGCATTTT.

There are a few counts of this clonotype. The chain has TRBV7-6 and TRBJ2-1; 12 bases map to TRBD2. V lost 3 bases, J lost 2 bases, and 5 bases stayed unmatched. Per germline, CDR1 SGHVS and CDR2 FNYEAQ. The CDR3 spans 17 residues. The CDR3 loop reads CASSFRTSGTAYNEQFF. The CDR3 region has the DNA TGTGCCAGCAGCTTTCGGACTAGCGGGACGGCCTACAATGAGCAGTTCTTC.

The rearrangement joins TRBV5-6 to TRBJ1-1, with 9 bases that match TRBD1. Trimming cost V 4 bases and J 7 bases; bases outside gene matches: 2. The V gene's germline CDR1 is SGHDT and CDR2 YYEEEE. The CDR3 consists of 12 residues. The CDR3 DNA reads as TGTGCCAGCAGCGTGGGACAGGGTGAAGCTTTCTTT. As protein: CASSVGQGEAFF.

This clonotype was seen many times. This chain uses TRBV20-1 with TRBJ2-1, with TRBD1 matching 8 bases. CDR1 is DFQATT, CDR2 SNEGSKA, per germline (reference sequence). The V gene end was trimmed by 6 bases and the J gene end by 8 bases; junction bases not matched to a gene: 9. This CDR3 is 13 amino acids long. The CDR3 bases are TGCAGTGCCCCCGGGACAGGTCTCTATGAGCAGTTCTTC. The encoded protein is CSAPGTGLYEQFF.

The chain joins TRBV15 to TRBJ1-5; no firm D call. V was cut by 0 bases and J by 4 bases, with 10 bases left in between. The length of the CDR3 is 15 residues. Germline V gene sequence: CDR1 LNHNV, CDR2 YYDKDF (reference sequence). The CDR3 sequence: CATSRDPTSNQPQHF. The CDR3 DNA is TGTGCCACCAGCAGAGATCCGACAAGTAATCAGCCCCAGCATTTT.

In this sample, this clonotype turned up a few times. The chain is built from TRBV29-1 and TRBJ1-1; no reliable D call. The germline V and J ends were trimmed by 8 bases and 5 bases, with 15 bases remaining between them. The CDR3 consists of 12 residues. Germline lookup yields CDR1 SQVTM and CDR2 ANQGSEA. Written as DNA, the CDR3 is TGCAGCCCCTCCCGGAAGGGTACTGAAGCTTTCTTT. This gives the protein CSPSRKGTEAFF.

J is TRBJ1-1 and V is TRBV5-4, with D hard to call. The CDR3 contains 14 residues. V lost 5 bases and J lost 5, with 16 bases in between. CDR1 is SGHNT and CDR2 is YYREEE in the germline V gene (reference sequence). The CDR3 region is CASRSPFSGTEAFF. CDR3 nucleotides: TGTGCCAGCAGATCCCCTTTCTCTGGGACTGAAGCTTTCTTT.

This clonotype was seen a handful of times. The CDR3 protein is CASSHMGTGQETQYF. The DNA of the CDR3 is TGTGCCAGCAGCCACATGGGGACAGGGCAAGAGACCCAGTACTTC. V is TRBV7-2 and J is TRBJ2-5; 9 positions match TRBD1. Germline V lookup: CDR1 SGHTA, CDR2 FQGNSA. V was clipped by 5 bases and J by 2 bases; unmatched bases: 6. This CDR3 has 15 amino acids.

CDR3 nucleotides: TGTGCCAGCACCCCTACAGGAAGGAACACTGAAGCTTTCTTT. Its translation: CASTPTGRNTEAFF. This chain links TRBV27 with TRBJ1-1, with D maybe TRBD1 (5 bases). There are 14 residues in the CDR3. Germline V gene sequence: CDR1 MNHEY, CDR2 SMNVEV (reference sequence). The V end lost 7 bases, the J end lost 1 base, and 13 bases lay between the germline ends.

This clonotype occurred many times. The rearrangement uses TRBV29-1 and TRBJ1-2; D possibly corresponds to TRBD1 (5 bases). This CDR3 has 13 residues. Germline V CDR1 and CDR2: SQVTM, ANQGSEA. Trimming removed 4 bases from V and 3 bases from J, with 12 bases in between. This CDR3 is CSVVLDSDYGYTF. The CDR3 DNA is TGCAGCGTTGTACTAGACAGCGACTATGGCTACACCTTC.

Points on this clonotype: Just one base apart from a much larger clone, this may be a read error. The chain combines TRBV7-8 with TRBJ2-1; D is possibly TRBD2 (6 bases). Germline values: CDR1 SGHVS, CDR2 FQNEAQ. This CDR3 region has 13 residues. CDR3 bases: TGTGACAGCAGCTGGGGGGTGACGGGTGAGCAGTTCTTC. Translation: CDSSWGVTGEQFF. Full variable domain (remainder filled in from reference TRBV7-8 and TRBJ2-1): GAGVSQSPRYKVAKRGQDVALRCDPISGHVSLFWYQQALGQGPEFLTYFQNEAQLDKSGLPSDRFFAERPEGSVSTLKIQRTQQEDSAVYLCDSSWGVTGEQFFGPGTRLTVL.